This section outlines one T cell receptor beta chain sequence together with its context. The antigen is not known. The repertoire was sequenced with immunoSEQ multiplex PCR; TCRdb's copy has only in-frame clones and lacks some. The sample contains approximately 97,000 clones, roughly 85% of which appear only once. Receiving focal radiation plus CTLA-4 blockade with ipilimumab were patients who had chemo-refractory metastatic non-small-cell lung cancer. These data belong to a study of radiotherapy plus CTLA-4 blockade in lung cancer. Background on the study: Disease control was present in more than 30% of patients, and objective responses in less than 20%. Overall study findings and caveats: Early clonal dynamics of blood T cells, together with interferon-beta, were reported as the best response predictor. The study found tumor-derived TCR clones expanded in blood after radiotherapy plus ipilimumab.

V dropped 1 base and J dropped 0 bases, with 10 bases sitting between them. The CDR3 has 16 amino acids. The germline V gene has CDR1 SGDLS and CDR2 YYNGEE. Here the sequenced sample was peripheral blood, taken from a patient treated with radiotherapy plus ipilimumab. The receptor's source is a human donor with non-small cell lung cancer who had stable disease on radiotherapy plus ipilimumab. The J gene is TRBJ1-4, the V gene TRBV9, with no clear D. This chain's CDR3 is CASSVRPGATNEKLFF. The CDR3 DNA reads TGTGCCAGCAGCGTACGACCGGGAGCAACTAATGAAAAACTGTTTTTT.